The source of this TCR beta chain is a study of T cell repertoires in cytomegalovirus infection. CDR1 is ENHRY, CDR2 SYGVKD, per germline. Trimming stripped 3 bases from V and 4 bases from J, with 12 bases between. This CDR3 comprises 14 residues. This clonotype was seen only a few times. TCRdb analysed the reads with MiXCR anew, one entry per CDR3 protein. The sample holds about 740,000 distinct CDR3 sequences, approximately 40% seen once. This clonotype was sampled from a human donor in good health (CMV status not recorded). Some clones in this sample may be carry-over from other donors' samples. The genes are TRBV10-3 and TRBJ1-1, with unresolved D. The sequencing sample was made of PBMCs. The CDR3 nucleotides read TGTGCCATCAGTGAATACGAGACCGCCACTGAAGCTTTCTTT. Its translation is CAISEYETATEAFF.